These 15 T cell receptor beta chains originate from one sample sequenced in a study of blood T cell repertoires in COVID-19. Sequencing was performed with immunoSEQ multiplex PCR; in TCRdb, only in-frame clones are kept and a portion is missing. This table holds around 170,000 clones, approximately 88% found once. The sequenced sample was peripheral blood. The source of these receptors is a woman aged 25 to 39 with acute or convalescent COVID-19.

CDR3 DNA sequence: TGTGCCAGGCGCTCTGGGGCCAACGTCCTGACTTTC. This translates into CARRSGANVLTF. This chain joins TRBV2 and TRBJ2-6; D is uncertain. Germline CDR1 is SNHLY and CDR2 is FYNNEI. With 9 bases removed from V and 0 bases from J, the gap between germline ends came to 3 bases. CDR3 length equals 12 residues.

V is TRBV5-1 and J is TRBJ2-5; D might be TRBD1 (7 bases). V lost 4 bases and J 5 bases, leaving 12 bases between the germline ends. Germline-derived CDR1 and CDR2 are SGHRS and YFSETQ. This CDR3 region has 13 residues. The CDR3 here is CASSATGRETQYF. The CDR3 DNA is TGCGCCAGCAGCGCGACAGGGAGGGAGACCCAGTACTTC.

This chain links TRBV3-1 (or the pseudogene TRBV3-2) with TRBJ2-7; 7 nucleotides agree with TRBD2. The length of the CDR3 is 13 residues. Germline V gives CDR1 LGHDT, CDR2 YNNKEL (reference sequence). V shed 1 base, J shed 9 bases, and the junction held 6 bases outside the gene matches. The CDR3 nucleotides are TGTGCCAGCAGCCAAGTAAGCGGGACCGGGCAGTACTTC. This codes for CASSQVSGTGQYF.

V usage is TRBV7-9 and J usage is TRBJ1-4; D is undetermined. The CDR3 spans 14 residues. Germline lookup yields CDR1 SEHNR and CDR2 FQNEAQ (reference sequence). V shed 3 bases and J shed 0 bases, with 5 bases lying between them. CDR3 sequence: CASSFFATNEKLFF. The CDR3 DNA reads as TGTGCCAGCAGCTTCTTTGCAACTAATGAAAAACTGTTTTTT.

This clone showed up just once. CDR3 protein: CASSTGLAERMVQYF. CDR3 DNA sequence: TGCGCCAGCAGCACGGGACTAGCGGAGAGAATGGTGCAGTACTTC. This chain joins TRBV4-1 and TRBJ2-7; 11 nucleotides line up with TRBD2. Per the germline V gene, CDR1 is MGHRA and CDR2 is YSYEKL. Trimming cost V 5 bases and J 9 bases; bases outside gene matches: 12. This CDR3 has 15 residues.

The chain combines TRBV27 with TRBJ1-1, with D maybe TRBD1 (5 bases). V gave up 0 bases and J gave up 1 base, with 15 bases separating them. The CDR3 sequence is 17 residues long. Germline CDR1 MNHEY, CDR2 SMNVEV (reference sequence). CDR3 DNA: TGTGCCAGCAGTTTATCGGGGAAGGGGTGGGAGAACACTGAAGCTTTCTTT. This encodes CASSLSGKGWENTEAFF.

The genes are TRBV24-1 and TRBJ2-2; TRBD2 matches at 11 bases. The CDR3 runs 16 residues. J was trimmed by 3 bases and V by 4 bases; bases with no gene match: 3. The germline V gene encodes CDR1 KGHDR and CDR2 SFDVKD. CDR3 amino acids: CATSEGLAAYTGELFF. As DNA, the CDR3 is TGTGCCACCAGTGAGGGACTAGCGGCCTACACCGGGGAGCTGTTTTTT.

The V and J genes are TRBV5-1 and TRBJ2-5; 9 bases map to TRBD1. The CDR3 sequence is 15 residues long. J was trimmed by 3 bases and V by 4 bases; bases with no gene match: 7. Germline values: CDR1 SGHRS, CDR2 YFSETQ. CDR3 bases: TGCGCCAGCAGCGAGGGGGGGACAGGGAAAGAGACCCAGTACTTC. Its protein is CASSEGGTGKETQYF.

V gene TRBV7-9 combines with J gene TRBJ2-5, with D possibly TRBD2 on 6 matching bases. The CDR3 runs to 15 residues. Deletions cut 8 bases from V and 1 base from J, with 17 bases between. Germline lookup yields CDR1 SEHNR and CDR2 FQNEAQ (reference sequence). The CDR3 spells CASWRLGEFQETQYF. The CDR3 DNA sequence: TGTGCCAGCTGGAGACTAGGAGAGTTCCAAGAGACCCAGTACTTC.

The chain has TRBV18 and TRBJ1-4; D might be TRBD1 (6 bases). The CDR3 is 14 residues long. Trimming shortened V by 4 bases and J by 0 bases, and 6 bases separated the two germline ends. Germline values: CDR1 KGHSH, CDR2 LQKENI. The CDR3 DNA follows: TGTGCCAGCTCACGGGACACAACTAATGAAAAACTGTTTTTT. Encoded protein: CASSRDTTNEKLFF. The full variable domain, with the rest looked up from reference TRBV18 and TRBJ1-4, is NAGVMQNPRHLVRRRGQEARLRCSPMKGHSHVYWYRQLPEEGLKFMVYLQKENIIDESGMPKERFSAEFPKEGPSILRIQQVVRGDSAAYFCASSRDTTNEKLFFGSGTQLSVL.

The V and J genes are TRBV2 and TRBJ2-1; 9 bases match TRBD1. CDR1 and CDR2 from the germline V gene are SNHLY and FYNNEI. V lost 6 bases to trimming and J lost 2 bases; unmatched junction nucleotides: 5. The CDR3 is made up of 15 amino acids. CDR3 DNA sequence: TGTGCCAGCAGCGTACAGGGGGCGGCCTACAATGAGCAGTTCTTC. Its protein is CASSVQGAAYNEQFF.

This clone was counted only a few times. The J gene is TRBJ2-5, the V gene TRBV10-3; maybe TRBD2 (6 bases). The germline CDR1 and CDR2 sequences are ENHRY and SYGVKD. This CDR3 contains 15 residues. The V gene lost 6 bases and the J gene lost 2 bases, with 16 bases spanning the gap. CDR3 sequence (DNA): TGTGCCATCAGAGCGCGGGGAGACGGTCAAGAGACCCAGTACTTC. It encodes CAIRARGDGQETQYF.

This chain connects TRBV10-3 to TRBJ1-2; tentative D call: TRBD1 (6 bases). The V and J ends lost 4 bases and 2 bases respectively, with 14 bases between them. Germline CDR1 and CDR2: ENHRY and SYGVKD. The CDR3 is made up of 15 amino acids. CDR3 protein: CAISGRDTPNYGYTF. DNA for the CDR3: TGTGCCATCAGTGGCCGGGACACCCCGAACTATGGCTACACCTTC.

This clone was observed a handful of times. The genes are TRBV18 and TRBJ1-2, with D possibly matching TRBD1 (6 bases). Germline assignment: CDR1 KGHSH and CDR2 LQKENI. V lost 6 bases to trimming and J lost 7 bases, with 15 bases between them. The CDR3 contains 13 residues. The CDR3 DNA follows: TGTGCCAGCTCTATTATCGACAGGTTTGGCTACACCTTC. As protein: CASSIIDRFGYTF.

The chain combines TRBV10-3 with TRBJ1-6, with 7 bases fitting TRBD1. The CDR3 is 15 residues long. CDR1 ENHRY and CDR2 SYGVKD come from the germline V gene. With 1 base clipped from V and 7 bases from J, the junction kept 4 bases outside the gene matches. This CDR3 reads CAISELPRGNSPLHF. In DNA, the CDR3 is TGTGCCATCAGTGAGTTGCCCAGGGGGAATTCACCCCTCCACTTT.